Following are 9 T cell receptor beta chains from one sample sequenced in a study of CD8 T cells in ankylosing spondylitis. One entry per CDR3 protein, called by TCRdb with MiXCR from the 5' RACE reads. The sample contains fewer than 500,000 distinct CDR3 sequences, roughly 25% of which appear only once. These TCRs' antigens remain unknown. General study points: It appeared that ankylosing spondylitis blood was characterized by a TCR beta motif of about eight highly homologous variants.

What was sequenced was blood, either unsorted or a sorted T cell fraction (not recorded which). Every receptor here comes from a male donor with ankylosing spondylitis.

This clonotype has just a few counts. This sequence joins TRBV2 and TRBJ2-3; D call uncertain. The CDR3 is 15 amino acids. The germline V gene encodes CDR1 SNHLY and CDR2 FYNNEI. Deletions cut 6 bases from V and 2 bases from J, with 15 bases between. The CDR3 DNA reads TGTGCCAGCAGCGCCAGACCTGAGTACACAGATACGCAGTATTTT. It translates to CASSARPEYTDTQYF.

This clonotype was seen a handful of times. The CDR3 bases are TGCGCCAGCAGCTTGGGACACAGGGATCCCACTGAAGCTTTCTTT. This translates into CASSLGHRDPTEAFF. The chain combines TRBV5-1 with TRBJ1-1; maybe TRBD1 (6 bases). The CDR3 sequence is 15 residues long. The germline gives CDR1 SGHRS, CDR2 YFSETQ. Trimming left V 0 bases short and J 4 bases short, with 13 bases between. The full variable domain, completed using reference TRBV5-1 and TRBJ1-1, is KAGVTQTPRYLIKTRGQQVTLSCSPISGHRSVSWYQQTPGQGLQFLFEYFSETQRNKGNFPGRFSGRQFSNSRSEMNVSTLELGDSALYLCASSLGHRDPTEAFFGQGTRLTVV.

The genes are TRBV6-1 and TRBJ2-1; a weak D match, TRBD2 (5 bases). This CDR3 spans 12 amino acids. Per the germline V gene, CDR1 is MNHNS and CDR2 is SASEGT. Between the trimmed V and J ends, which lost 8 bases and 7 bases, there was a span of 12 bases. This chain's CDR3 is CASPNTRNEQFF. CDR3 nucleotides: TGTGCCAGCCCCAACACTAGAAATGAGCAGTTCTTC.

The chain joins TRBV7-9 to TRBJ1-3; D call uncertain. The CDR3 is 12 residues long. Looked up from germline, CDR1 is SEHNR and CDR2 is FQNEAQ (reference sequence). The ends were cut back, 6 bases at V and 4 bases at J, with 7 bases in the middle. The CDR3 DNA is TGTGCCAGCAGGTTGGGAGGAAACACCATATATTTT. This translates into CASRLGGNTIYF.

The rearrangement uses TRBV6-1 and TRBJ2-2, with no clear D. The germline V gene encodes CDR1 MNHNS and CDR2 SASEGT. This CDR3 comprises 13 residues. V lost 6 bases and J lost 5, with 10 bases in between. The CDR3 DNA is TGTGCCAGCAGAAGGGATGGGACCGGGGAGCTGTTTTTT. It codes for CASRRDGTGELFF.

This chain uses TRBV2 with TRBJ2-3, with TRBD1 as a possible D gene (5 bases). This CDR3 has 14 residues. V was shortened by 3 bases and J by 0 bases, with 7 bases between the two germline ends. Germline V gene data show CDR1 as SNHLY and CDR2 as FYNNEI. Written as DNA, the CDR3 is TGTGCCAGCAGTGACAGGGCCAGCACAGATACGCAGTATTTT. This encodes CASSDRASTDTQYF.

This sequence joins TRBV20-1 and TRBJ2-1; D ambiguous. The germline gives CDR1 DFQATT, CDR2 SNEGSKA (reference sequence). V was trimmed by 1 base and J by 0 bases, leaving 10 bases between them. This CDR3 is 15 amino acids long. CDR3 protein: CSARAVRSSYNEQFF. The CDR3 coding sequence is TGCAGTGCTAGAGCGGTACGCAGCTCCTACAATGAGCAGTTCTTC.

This chain links TRBV6-5 with TRBJ2-1; 8 bases line up with TRBD2. Germline-derived CDR1 and CDR2 are MNHEY and SVGAGI. CDR3 length: 15 amino acids. J was trimmed by 6 bases and V by 2 bases; bases with no gene match: 6. CDR3 amino acids: CASSYTGGPGNEQFF. In DNA form, the CDR3 reads TGTGCCAGCAGTTACACGGGAGGGCCCGGCAATGAGCAGTTCTTC.

This clonotype was counted between two and nine times. The CDR3 loop is CASSLATAEPYEQYF. As DNA, the CDR3 is TGCGCCAGCAGCTTGGCCACAGCGGAACCCTACGAGCAGTACTTC. The chain is built from TRBV5-1 and TRBJ2-7, with D possibly matching TRBD2 (5 bases). Germline CDR1 is SGHRS and CDR2 is YFSETQ. This CDR3 spans 15 amino acids. Trimming pared 0 bases from V and 2 bases from J, leaving 12 bases between. Drawing the rest from reference TRBV5-1 and TRBJ2-7, the complete variable domain is KAGVTQTPRYLIKTRGQQVTLSCSPISGHRSVSWYQQTPGQGLQFLFEYFSETQRNKGNFPGRFSGRQFSNSRSEMNVSTLELGDSALYLCASSLATAEPYEQYFGPGTRLTVT.